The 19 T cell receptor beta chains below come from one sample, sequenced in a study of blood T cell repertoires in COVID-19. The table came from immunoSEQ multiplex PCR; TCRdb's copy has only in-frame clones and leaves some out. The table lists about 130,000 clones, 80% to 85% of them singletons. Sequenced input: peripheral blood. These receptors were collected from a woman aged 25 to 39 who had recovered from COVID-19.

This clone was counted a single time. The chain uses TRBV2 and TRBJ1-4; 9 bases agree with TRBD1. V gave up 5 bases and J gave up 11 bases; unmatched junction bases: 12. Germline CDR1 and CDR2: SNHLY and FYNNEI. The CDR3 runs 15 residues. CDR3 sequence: CASSRRLQGADKLFF. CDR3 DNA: TGTGCCAGCAGTCGAAGGTTACAGGGGGCGGATAAACTGTTTTTT.

The DNA for the CDR3 is TGTGCCAGCAGTGAAGTGATCGGAGAGACCCAGTACTTC. Translating it yields CASSEVIGETQYF. The chain employs TRBV6-1 and TRBJ2-5; no firm D call. V was cut by 1 base and J by 4 bases, with 7 bases left in between. Germline V CDR1 and CDR2: MNHNS, SASEGT. The CDR3 spans 13 residues.

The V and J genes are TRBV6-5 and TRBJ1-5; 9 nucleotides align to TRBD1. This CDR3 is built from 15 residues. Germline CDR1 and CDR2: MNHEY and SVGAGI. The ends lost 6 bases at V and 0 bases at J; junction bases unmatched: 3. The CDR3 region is CASRLGQGSNQPQHF. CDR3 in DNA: TGTGCCAGCAGACTGGGACAGGGTAGCAATCAGCCCCAGCATTTT.

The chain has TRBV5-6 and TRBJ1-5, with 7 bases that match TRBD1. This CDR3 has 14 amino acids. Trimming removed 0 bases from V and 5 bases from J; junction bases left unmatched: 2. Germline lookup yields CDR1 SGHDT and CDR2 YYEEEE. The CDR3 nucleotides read TGTGCCAGCAGCTTGGGACAGGGTTATCAGCCCCAGCATTTT. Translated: CASSLGQGYQPQHF. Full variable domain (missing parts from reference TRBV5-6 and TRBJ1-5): DAGVTQSPTHLIKTRGQQVTLRCSPKSGHDTVSWYQQALGQGPQFIFQYYEEEERQRGNFPDRFSGHQFPNYSSELNVNALLLGDSALYLCASSLGQGYQPQHFGDGTRLSIL.

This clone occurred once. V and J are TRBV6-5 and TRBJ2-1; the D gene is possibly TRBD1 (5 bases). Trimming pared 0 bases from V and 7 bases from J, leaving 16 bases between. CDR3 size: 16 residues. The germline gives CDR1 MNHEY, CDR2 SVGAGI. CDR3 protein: CASSYSNRQGRNEQFF. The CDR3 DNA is TGTGCCAGCAGTTACTCTAACCGGCAGGGTCGGAATGAGCAGTTCTTC.

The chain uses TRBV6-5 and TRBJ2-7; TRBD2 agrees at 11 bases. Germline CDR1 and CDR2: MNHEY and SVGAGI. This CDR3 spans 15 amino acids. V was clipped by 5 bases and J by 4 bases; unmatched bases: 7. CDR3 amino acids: CASSPGLAGGYEQYF. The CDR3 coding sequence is TGTGCCAGCAGTCCGGGCCTAGCGGGAGGTTACGAGCAGTACTTC.

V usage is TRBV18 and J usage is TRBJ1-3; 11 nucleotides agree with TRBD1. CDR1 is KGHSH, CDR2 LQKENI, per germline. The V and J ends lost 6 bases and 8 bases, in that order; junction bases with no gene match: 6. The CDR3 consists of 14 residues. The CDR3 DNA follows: TGTGCCAGCTCGCGGGGGACAGGGGGAGACACCATATATTTT. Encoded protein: CASSRGTGGDTIYF.

The chain's CDR3 is CASSSTGGTTEAFF. The DNA of the CDR3 is TGTGCCAGCAGCTCGACAGGGGGAACCACTGAAGCTTTCTTT. The chain carries TRBV7-9 and TRBJ1-1; the match to TRBD1 covers 9 bases. The CDR3 is 14 amino acids. Germline V gene sequence: CDR1 SEHNR, CDR2 FQNEAQ (reference sequence). J gave up 4 bases and V 4 bases, and 4 bases lay outside the gene matches.

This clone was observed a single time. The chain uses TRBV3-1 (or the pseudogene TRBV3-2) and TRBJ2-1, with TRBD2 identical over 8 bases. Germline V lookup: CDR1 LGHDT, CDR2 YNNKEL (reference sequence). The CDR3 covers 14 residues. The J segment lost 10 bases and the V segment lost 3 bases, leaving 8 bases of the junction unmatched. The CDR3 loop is CASSHGTSGGEQFF. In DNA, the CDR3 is TGTGCCAGCAGCCACGGGACTAGTGGCGGCGAGCAGTTCTTC.

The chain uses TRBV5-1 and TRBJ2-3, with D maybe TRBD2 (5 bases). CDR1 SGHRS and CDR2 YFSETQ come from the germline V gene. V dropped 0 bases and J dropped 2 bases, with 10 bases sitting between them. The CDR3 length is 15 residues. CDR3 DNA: TGCGCCAGCAGCTTGGGAGGGTCGAACACAGATACGCAGTATTTT. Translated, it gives CASSLGGSNTDTQYF.

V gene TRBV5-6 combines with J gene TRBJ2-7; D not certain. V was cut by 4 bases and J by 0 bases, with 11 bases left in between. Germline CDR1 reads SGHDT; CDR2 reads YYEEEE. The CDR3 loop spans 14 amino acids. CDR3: CASSVVDSSYEQYF. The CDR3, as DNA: TGTGCCAGCAGCGTAGTTGATAGCTCCTACGAGCAGTACTTC. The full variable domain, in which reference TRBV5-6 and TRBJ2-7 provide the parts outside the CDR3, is DAGVTQSPTHLIKTRGQQVTLRCSPKSGHDTVSWYQQALGQGPQFIFQYYEEEERQRGNFPDRFSGHQFPNYSSELNVNALLLGDSALYLCASSVVDSSYEQYFGPGTRLTVT.

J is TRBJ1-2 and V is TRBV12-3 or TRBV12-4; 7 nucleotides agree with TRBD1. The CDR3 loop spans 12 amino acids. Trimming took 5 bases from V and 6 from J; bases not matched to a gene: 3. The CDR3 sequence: CASSPTGHGYTF. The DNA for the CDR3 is TGTGCCAGCAGTCCGACAGGGCATGGCTACACCTTC.

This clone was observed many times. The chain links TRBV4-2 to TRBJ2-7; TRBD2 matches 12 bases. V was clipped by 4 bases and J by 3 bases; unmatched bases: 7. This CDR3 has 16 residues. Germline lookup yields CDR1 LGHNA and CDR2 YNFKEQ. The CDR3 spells CASSRSTSGSGYEQYF. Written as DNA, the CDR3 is TGTGCCAGCAGCCGTTCGACTAGCGGGAGTGGCTACGAGCAGTACTTC.

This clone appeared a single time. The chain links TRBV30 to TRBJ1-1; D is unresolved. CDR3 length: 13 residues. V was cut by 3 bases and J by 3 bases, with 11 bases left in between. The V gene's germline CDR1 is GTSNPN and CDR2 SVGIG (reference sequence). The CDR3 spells CAWSAGRDTEAFF. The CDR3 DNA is TGTGCCTGGAGCGCTGGCCGGGACACTGAAGCTTTCTTT.

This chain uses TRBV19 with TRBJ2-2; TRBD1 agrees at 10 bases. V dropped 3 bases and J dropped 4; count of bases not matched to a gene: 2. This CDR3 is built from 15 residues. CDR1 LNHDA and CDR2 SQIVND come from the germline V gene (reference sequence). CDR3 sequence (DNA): TGTGCCAGTAGTATGAGGGACAGGGGCACCGGGGAGCTGTTTTTT. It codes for CASSMRDRGTGELFF.

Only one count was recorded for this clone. CDR3 in amino acids: CASTSASGAISYNEQFF. Here the CDR3 DNA reads TGTGCCAGCACCTCCGCTTCGGGAGCGATCTCCTACAATGAGCAGTTCTTC. V and J are TRBV13 and TRBJ2-1; perhaps TRBD2 as D (6 bases). The CDR3 length is 17 residues. V was cut by 7 bases and J by 0 bases, with 19 bases left in between. Germline loops: CDR1 PRHDT, CDR2 FYEKMQ (reference sequence).

As DNA, the CDR3 is TGTGCCAGCAGCGTAGATAATCCGGGAGACAGGGGCACTGAAGCTTTCTTT. Translated: CASSVDNPGDRGTEAFF. The chain joins TRBV9 to TRBJ1-1; 8 bases line up with TRBD1. Germline CDR1 reads SGDLS; CDR2 reads YYNGEE. CDR3 size: 17 residues. V was pared by 0 bases and J by 4 bases, with 11 bases of the junction left unmatched.

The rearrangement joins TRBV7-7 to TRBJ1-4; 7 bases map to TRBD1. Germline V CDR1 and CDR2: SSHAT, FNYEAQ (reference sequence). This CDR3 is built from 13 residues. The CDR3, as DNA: TGTGCTGTCTGGGACAGAGCTAATGAAAAACTGTTTTTT. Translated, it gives CAVWDRANEKLFF.

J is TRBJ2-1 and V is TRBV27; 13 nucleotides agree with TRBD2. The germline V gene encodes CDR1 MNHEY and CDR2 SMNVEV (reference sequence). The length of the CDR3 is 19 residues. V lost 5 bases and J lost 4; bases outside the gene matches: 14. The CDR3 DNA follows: TGTGCCAGCAGTGCCCGGGGGGGACTAGCGGGATCCGGATACAATGAGCAGTTCTTC. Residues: CASSARGGLAGSGYNEQFF.